These 30 T cell receptor beta chains originate from one sample sequenced in a study of a mutant IDH1 vaccine in newly diagnosed glioma. Here immunoSEQ multiplex PCR was the method, and the copy in TCRdb shows in-frame clones only, minus some. Here the sample spans tens of thousands of clones, under 90% being singletons. These TCRs are of unknown antigen specificity. Stated time point: week 35, safety follow-up. Each dose delivered 300 ug of mutant IDH1 20-mer peptide subcutaneously with imiquimod. Specimen: PBMCs, collected from a glioma patient whose treatment included an IDH1 peptide vaccine. These receptors all stem from a woman younger than 30 with glioma.

The chain employs TRBV18 and TRBJ1-2; D ambiguous. Per the germline V gene, CDR1 is KGHSH and CDR2 is LQKENI. The CDR3 sequence is 18 residues long. V lost 0 bases and J lost 0, with 17 bases in between. The CDR3 nucleotides are TGTGCCAGCTCACCACCGATAGGACTGTCATTAACTAACTATGGCTACACCTTC. Residues: CASSPPIGLSLTNYGYTF.

The chain has TRBV30 and TRBJ2-1; tentative D call: TRBD2 (6 bases). V dropped 0 bases and J dropped 4 bases, with 16 bases sitting between them. The CDR3 consists of 16 residues. CDR1 and CDR2 from the germline V gene are GTSNPN and SVGIG (reference sequence). The CDR3 loop reads CAWSVGGKRGYNEQFF. The CDR3 DNA sequence: TGTGCCTGGAGTGTCGGCGGGAAACGCGGGTACAATGAGCAGTTCTTC.

CDR3 protein: CASNHRVIDEKLFF. CDR3 nucleotide sequence: TGTGCCAGTAATCACAGGGTAATCGATGAAAAACTGTTTTTT. The chain combines TRBV19 with TRBJ1-4; tentatively, D is TRBD1 (6 bases). Trimming pared 7 bases from V and 6 bases from J, leaving 15 bases between. CDR1 and CDR2 (germline): LNHDA, SQIVND (reference sequence). This CDR3 has 14 residues.

The chain uses TRBV29-1 and TRBJ1-4; the D gene is possibly TRBD1 (6 bases). The CDR3 has 14 amino acids. Germline-derived CDR1 and CDR2 are SQVTM and ANQGSEA. The V end was cut by 1 base, the J end by 6 bases, with 12 bases between. The CDR3 is CSVEGSQGDEKLFF. CDR3 nucleotide sequence: TGCAGCGTTGAAGGGTCACAGGGAGATGAAAAACTGTTTTTT.

This rearrangement joins TRBV6-5 to TRBJ2-7, with D tentatively TRBD1 (5 bases). Germline CDR1 reads MNHEY; CDR2 reads SVGAGI. V lost 1 base, J lost 4 bases, and 8 bases lay in between. CDR3 length equals 13 residues. The CDR3 region has the DNA TGTGCCAGCAGTTACTTTGGGGCATACGAGCAGTACTTC. Translated, it gives CASSYFGAYEQYF.

The chain carries TRBV29-1 and TRBJ1-1; 7 bases fit TRBD1. The CDR3 totals 10 residues. Germline CDR1 and CDR2: SQVTM and ANQGSEA. V gave up 7 bases and J gave up 7 bases; unmatched junction bases: 3. The CDR3 loop is CSAGDSEAFF. CDR3 in DNA: TGCAGCGCTGGGGACAGTGAAGCTTTCTTT. The full variable domain, completed using reference TRBV29-1 and TRBJ1-1, is SAVISQKPSRDICQRGTSLTIQCQVDSQVTMMFWYRQQPGQSLTLIATANQGSEATYESGFVIDKFPISRPNLTFSTLTVSNMSPEDSSIYLCSAGDSEAFFGQGTRLTVV.

The chain joins TRBV29-1 to TRBJ2-1, with a weak D call TRBD1 (6 bases). Per germline, CDR1 SQVTM and CDR2 ANQGSEA. V was cut by 4 bases and J by 5 bases, with 15 bases left in between. This CDR3 is built from 14 residues. The CDR3 loop is CSVVSGTFDNEQFF. The CDR3 bases are TGCAGCGTTGTTTCAGGGACATTCGACAATGAGCAGTTCTTC.

The rearrangement links TRBV14 to TRBJ2-1, with 13 bases fitting TRBD2. Germline CDR1 is SGHDN and CDR2 is FVKESK. Trimming at V came to 6 bases and at J to 6 bases, leaving 5 bases not matched to a gene. The CDR3 has 15 amino acids. The CDR3 region is CASSPLAGGGNEQFF. CDR3 DNA sequence: TGTGCCAGCAGTCCACTAGCGGGGGGGGGCAATGAGCAGTTCTTC.

J is TRBJ2-5 and V is TRBV6-5; 9 bases map to TRBD2. The CDR3 totals 13 residues. The V segment lost 7 bases and the J segment 3 bases; nucleotides outside the gene matches: 3. The germline gives CDR1 MNHEY, CDR2 SVGAGI. The CDR3 bases are TGTGCCAGCAACATAGCGGGGGAAGAGACCCAGTACTTC. Its translation is CASNIAGEETQYF.

J is TRBJ2-7 and V is TRBV2; D is perhaps TRBD1 (6 bases). Germline CDR1 is SNHLY and CDR2 is FYNNEI. The germline V and J ends were trimmed by 7 bases and 7 bases, with 11 bases remaining between them. This CDR3 comprises 11 residues. CDR3 in DNA: TGTGCCAGCATAGACAGGAGGGAGCAGTACTTC. Residues: CASIDRREQYF.

The genes are TRBV4-2 and TRBJ2-2; TRBD2 aligns across 8 bases. Germline V gives CDR1 LGHNA, CDR2 YNFKEQ. V trimming: 5 bases; J trimming: 2 bases; junction bases outside the gene matches: 4. The CDR3 length is 15 residues. DNA of the CDR3: TGTGCCAGCAGCGGACGGGGGGGAAACACCGGGGAGCTGTTTTTT. It encodes CASSGRGGNTGELFF.

This clone was detected only once. The gene calls are TRBV11-2 and TRBJ2-5; tentative D call: TRBD2 (5 bases). This CDR3 comprises 15 residues. Germline CDR1 SGHAT, CDR2 FQNNGV. The ends were cut back, 5 bases at V and 4 bases at J, with 17 bases in the middle. In nucleotides, the CDR3 is TGTGCCAGCAGCACCTGGGCGGAGAGGGCAGAGACCCAGTACTTC. This codes for CASSTWAERAETQYF.

This chain uses TRBV7-6 with TRBJ2-3; maybe TRBD2 (5 bases). Germline CDR1 reads SGHVS; CDR2 reads FNYEAQ. The CDR3 loop spans 16 amino acids. The germline V and J ends were trimmed by 2 bases and 0 bases, with 12 bases remaining between them. As DNA, the CDR3 is TGTGCCAGCAGCTTACTCGCGGGTCCTAGCACAGATACGCAGTATTTT. Its protein is CASSLLAGPSTDTQYF.

The chain carries TRBV7-2 and TRBJ1-1; D gene uncertain. Germline V gene lookup returns CDR1 SGHTA and CDR2 FQGNSA. This CDR3 region has 11 residues. Trimming left V 5 bases short and J 7 bases short, with 8 bases between. CDR3 region: CASSLHFEAFF. CDR3 sequence (DNA): TGTGCCAGCAGCCTTCATTTTGAAGCTTTCTTT.

This sequence joins TRBV5-1 and TRBJ2-7, with D uncertain. The CDR3 has 13 amino acids. V was shortened by 4 bases and J by 3 bases, with 11 bases between the two germline ends. CDR1 and CDR2 (germline): SGHRS, YFSETQ. CDR3 in DNA: TGCGCCAGCAGCAGCAGCCCAGGCTACGAGCAGTACTTC. Its protein product is CASSSSPGYEQYF.

V and J are TRBV30 and TRBJ1-2; D not resolved. CDR1 is GTSNPN and CDR2 is SVGIG in the germline V gene (reference sequence). V was clipped by 0 bases and J by 0 bases, with 8 bases between them. The CDR3 is made up of 14 amino acids. The CDR3 reads CAWSVLRANYGYTF. The CDR3 coding sequence is TGTGCCTGGAGTGTTTTAAGGGCTAACTATGGCTACACCTTC.

This sequence joins TRBV19 and TRBJ2-3; TRBD2 matches at 7 bases. The CDR3 is 16 amino acids. Germline V CDR1 and CDR2: LNHDA, SQIVND (reference sequence). J lost 1 base, V lost 4 bases, and 8 bases had no gene match. In DNA form, the CDR3 reads TGTGCCAGTAGTAGAAGACTAGCTGGCCGCACAGATACGCAGTATTTT. This encodes CASSRRLAGRTDTQYF.

This rearrangement joins TRBV5-6 to TRBJ1-2; 8 bases match TRBD1. CDR1 is SGHDT, CDR2 YYEEEE, per germline. The CDR3 length is 16 residues. Unmatched junction bases numbered 9, after V lost 4 bases and J lost 1 base. In nucleotides, the CDR3 is TGTGCCAGCAGCATAGGGACAGGCCTTTTTAACTATGGCTACACCTTC. Translation: CASSIGTGLFNYGYTF. The whole variable domain, filled in from reference TRBV5-6 and TRBJ1-2, reads DAGVTQSPTHLIKTRGQQVTLRCSPKSGHDTVSWYQQALGQGPQFIFQYYEEEERQRGNFPDRFSGHQFPNYSSELNVNALLLGDSALYLCASSIGTGLFNYGYTFGSGTRLTVV.

This chain uses TRBV5-4 with TRBJ2-5; D perhaps matches TRBD1 (5 bases). This CDR3 is 13 amino acids long. Per the germline V gene, CDR1 is SGHNT and CDR2 is YYREEE (reference sequence). V was pared by 2 bases and J by 2 bases, with 7 bases between. CDR3 DNA sequence: TGTGCCAGCAGCTTCACAGGTCAAGAGACCCAGTACTTC. It is translated as CASSFTGQETQYF.

This rearrangement joins TRBV11-3 to TRBJ2-7; D not certain. The germline V and J ends were trimmed by 4 bases and 3 bases, with 4 bases remaining between them. CDR3 length: 11 amino acids. Germline CDR1 and CDR2: SGHNT and YENEEA. Here the CDR3 DNA reads TGTGCCAGCAGCTATCACTACGAGCAGTACTTC. It encodes CASSYHYEQYF.

CDR3 sequence reads: CATKTSGTANTGELFF. DNA of the CDR3: TGTGCCACCAAAACATCCGGGACGGCCAACACCGGGGAGCTGTTTTTT. The chain joins TRBV10-3 to TRBJ2-2; the D call may be TRBD1 or TRBD2 (5 bases each). CDR3 length: 16 amino acids. Trimming left V 10 bases short and J 2 bases short, with 20 bases between. Germline V gene data show CDR1 as ENHRY and CDR2 as SYGVKD.

V is TRBV2 and J is TRBJ1-5, with D unclear. CDR3 length: 15 residues. CDR1 and CDR2 (germline): SNHLY, FYNNEI. Deletions cut 6 bases from V and 2 bases from J, with 14 bases between. In nucleotides, the CDR3 is TGTGCCAGCAGGCCCCCCGGCGCAGGCAATCAGCCCCAGCATTTT. Protein product: CASRPPGAGNQPQHF.

The V and J genes are TRBV11-2 and TRBJ1-1, with unresolved D. The CDR3 runs to 11 residues. Looked up from germline, CDR1 is SGHAT and CDR2 is FQNNGV. Trimming cost V 1 base and J 11 bases, with 8 bases left between them. Here the CDR3 reads CASSLGEKAFF. CDR3 bases: TGTGCCAGCAGCTTAGGGGAAAAGGCTTTCTTT.

The chain has TRBV6-5 and TRBJ2-3; 10 bases line up with TRBD2. The CDR3 sequence is 16 residues long. The junction had 8 bases not matched to a gene; V was cut back by 4 bases and J by 4 bases. Germline loops: CDR1 MNHEY, CDR2 SVGAGI. CDR3 DNA sequence: TGTGCCAGCAGTTTGACTAGCGGGTCCCGACCAGATACGCAGTATTTT. Translated: CASSLTSGSRPDTQYF.

This chain links TRBV10-3 with TRBJ2-2; 10 positions agree with TRBD1. This CDR3 region has 14 residues. The germline CDR1 and CDR2 sequences are ENHRY and SYGVKD. The J segment lost 7 bases and the V segment lost 9 bases, leaving 8 bases of the junction unmatched. The CDR3 sequence is CAMAGTGEIGELFF. The CDR3 region has the DNA TGTGCCATGGCCGGGACAGGGGAAATCGGGGAGCTGTTTTTT.

This rearrangement joins TRBV13 to TRBJ1-1; 7 bases agree with TRBD1. The CDR3 is 16 amino acids. CDR1 is PRHDT and CDR2 is FYEKMQ in the germline V gene (reference sequence). The V and J ends lost 5 bases and 1 base, in that order; junction bases with no gene match: 10. CDR3 coding DNA: TGTGCCAGCAGCCCCGGAGACAGGGCAAAGAACACTGAAGCTTTCTTT. It specifies CASSPGDRAKNTEAFF. Variable domain in full (rest from reference TRBV13 and TRBJ1-1): AAGVIQSPRHLIKEKRETATLKCYPIPRHDTVYWYQQGPGQDPQFLISFYEKMQSDKGSIPDRFSAQQFSDYHSELNMSSLELGDSALYFCASSPGDRAKNTEAFFGQGTRLTVV.

The CDR3 is CASSLQGALGYTF. The CDR3, as DNA: TGTGCCAGCAGCCTTCAGGGGGCGCTGGGCTACACCTTC. The chain is built from TRBV13 and TRBJ1-2; 8 bases align to TRBD1. This CDR3 is 13 amino acids long. Losses at the gene ends were 5 bases for V and 8 bases for J; bases not matched to a gene: 7. Germline V lookup: CDR1 PRHDT, CDR2 FYEKMQ (reference sequence). The full variable domain, rest sourced from reference TRBV13 and TRBJ1-2, is AAGVIQSPRHLIKEKRETATLKCYPIPRHDTVYWYQQGPGQDPQFLISFYEKMQSDKGSIPDRFSAQQFSDYHSELNMSSLELGDSALYFCASSLQGALGYTFGSGTRLTVV.

The chain couples TRBV9 to TRBJ2-1, with D hard to call. Trimming shortened V by 0 bases and J by 7 bases, and 8 bases separated the two germline ends. Looked up from germline, CDR1 is SGDLS and CDR2 is YYNGEE. The CDR3 is 13 residues long. This CDR3 reads CASSVALGNEQFF. CDR3 DNA sequence: TGTGCCAGCAGCGTAGCGCTAGGGAATGAGCAGTTCTTC.

This clone was found once. The chain has TRBV13 and TRBJ2-7; D might be TRBD2 (6 bases). CDR3 length: 15 amino acids. Germline V gene data show CDR1 as PRHDT and CDR2 as FYEKMQ (reference sequence). The V end was cut by 4 bases, the J end by 5 bases, with 18 bases between. The CDR3 nucleotides are TGTGCCAGCAGCTCTGAAGGGCAGGGAGGTGACGAGCAGTACTTC. It codes for CASSSEGQGGDEQYF. Together with reference TRBV13 and TRBJ2-7, the CDR3 gives the full variable domain: AAGVIQSPRHLIKEKRETATLKCYPIPRHDTVYWYQQGPGQDPQFLISFYEKMQSDKGSIPDRFSAQQFSDYHSELNMSSLELGDSALYFCASSSEGQGGDEQYFGPGTRLTVT.

For this clone: The junction does not match germline at one end; this may be a read error. This chain connects TRBV19 to TRBJ1-1; D perhaps matches TRBD1 (5 bases). The CDR3 spans 12 residues. Germline CDR1 is LNHDA and CDR2 is SQIVND (reference sequence). This CDR3 is CASSIDSTVAFF. In DNA, the CDR3 is TGTGCCAGTAGCATCGACAGCACTGTAGCTTTCTTT.